Included here is one T cell receptor (beta chain) sequence, with context. Unmatched junction bases numbered 5, after V lost 3 bases and J lost 2 bases. The CDR3 is 15 residues long. The germline V gene encodes CDR1 KGHDR and CDR2 SFDVKD. This sample was taken from a study of Ad26.COV2.S vaccination and SARS-CoV-2 variants. Documented treatment: approximately 18 received Ad26.COV2.S at low or high dose, single or two shots; several received placebo; per-sample allocation not given. Collection of the samples took place on day 63 after the first injection of vaccine or placebo. Sequencing used immunoSEQ multiplex PCR; TCRdb keeps in-frame clones, though not all of them. The sample records around 300,000 clones, less than 90% being singletons.

The material sequenced was peripheral blood, taken in a trial of Ad26.COV2.S vaccine versus placebo. This rearrangement joins TRBV24-1 to TRBJ2-5; 7 nucleotides agree with TRBD1. This receptor was taken from a person aged 18-65 years who received the Ad26.COV2.S COVID-19 vaccine or a placebo. The CDR3 loop reads CATSDRRQGQETQYF. The CDR3 DNA is TGTGCCACCAGTGATCGGCGACAGGGTCAAGAGACCCAGTACTTC.